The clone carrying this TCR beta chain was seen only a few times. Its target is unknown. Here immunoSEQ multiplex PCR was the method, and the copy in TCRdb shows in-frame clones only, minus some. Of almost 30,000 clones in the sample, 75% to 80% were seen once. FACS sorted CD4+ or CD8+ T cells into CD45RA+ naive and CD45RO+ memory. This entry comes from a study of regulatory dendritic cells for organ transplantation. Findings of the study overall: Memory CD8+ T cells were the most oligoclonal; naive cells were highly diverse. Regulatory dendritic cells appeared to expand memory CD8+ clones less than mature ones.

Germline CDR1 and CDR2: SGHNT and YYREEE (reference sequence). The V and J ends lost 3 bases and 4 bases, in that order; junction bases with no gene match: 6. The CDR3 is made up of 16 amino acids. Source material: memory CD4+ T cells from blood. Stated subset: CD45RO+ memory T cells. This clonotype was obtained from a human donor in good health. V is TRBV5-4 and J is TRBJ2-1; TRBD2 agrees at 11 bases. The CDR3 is CASSYRTSGWYNEQFF. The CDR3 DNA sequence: TGTGCCAGCAGCTACCGGACTAGCGGGTGGTACAATGAGCAGTTCTTC.